The 18 T cell receptor beta chains in this list originate from one sample, sequenced in a study of shared T cell receptors in the human thymus. Using immunoSEQ multiplex PCR, the repertoire was profiled, and TCRdb retains in-frame clones only, with some absent. The sample comprises approximately 760,000 clones, 75% to 90% of which are singletons, and roughly 0.01% rests with the top ten. The sample was also linked to a second study, of human thymus T cells.

The sequenced material came from thymocytes. The receptors come from a girl under two years old with a congenital heart defect.

The genes are TRBV27 and TRBJ2-3, with a tentative D call TRBD2 (5 bases). Germline V gives CDR1 MNHEY, CDR2 SMNVEV (reference sequence). The V end lost 0 bases, the J end lost 4 bases, and 8 bases lay between the germline ends. This CDR3 contains 14 residues. The CDR3 is CASSLSRAADTQYF. In DNA form, the CDR3 reads TGTGCCAGCAGTTTATCGAGGGCGGCAGATACGCAGTATTTT.

This clone was found once. This chain connects TRBV6-1 to TRBJ1-1; no reliable D call. Deletions cut 3 bases from V and 4 bases from J, with 12 bases between. CDR3 length: 14 residues. Per germline, CDR1 MNHNS and CDR2 SASEGT. The CDR3 here is CASSEGGQTTEAFF. CDR3 coding DNA: TGTGCCAGCAGTGAGGGCGGGCAGACCACTGAAGCTTTCTTT.

The DNA for the CDR3 is TGTGCCAGCCGGAGACTAGCCGGGCCCAATGAGCAGTTCTTC. It encodes CASRRLAGPNEQFF. V is TRBV27 and J is TRBJ2-1; 7 nucleotides line up with TRBD2. V trimming: 8 bases; J trimming: 6 bases; junction bases outside the gene matches: 10. The CDR3 spans 14 residues. Per the germline V gene, CDR1 is MNHEY and CDR2 is SMNVEV (reference sequence).

V and J are TRBV28 and TRBJ2-1, with 14 nucleotides matching TRBD2. The CDR3 has 18 residues. Germline CDR1 is MDHEN and CDR2 is SYDVKM. Unmatched junction bases numbered 14, after V lost 5 bases and J lost 8 bases. As DNA, the CDR3 is TGTGCCAGCAGTCCCGGCGGACTAGCGGGGGGCGTTCGTTATGAGCAGTTCTTC. This gives the protein CASSPGGLAGGVRYEQFF.

The chain has TRBV7-2 and TRBJ2-5, with a possible D match to TRBD2 (5 bases). Germline CDR1 is SGHTA and CDR2 is FQGNSA. This CDR3 contains 14 residues. Deletions cut 8 bases from V and 4 bases from J, with 17 bases between. CDR3 nucleotides: TGTGCCAGCGGCTGGACTCCCCCCGGAGAGACCCAGTACTTC. This sequence encodes CASGWTPPGETQYF.

The CDR3: CASSSFSGTGIWRAFF. The CDR3 DNA is TGTGCCAGCAGTTCTTTCTCCGGGACAGGGATATGGAGAGCTTTCTTT. V usage is TRBV28 and J usage is TRBJ1-1; TRBD1 aligns across 9 bases. CDR3 length: 16 residues. Germline V lookup: CDR1 MDHEN, CDR2 SYDVKM. J gave up 10 bases and V 4 bases, and 16 bases lay outside the gene matches.

This clone appeared a single time. The chain joins TRBV19 to TRBJ1-2; 7 nucleotides line up with TRBD1. The CDR3 runs 14 residues. Trimming cost V 6 bases and J 8 bases; bases outside gene matches: 12. CDR1 LNHDA and CDR2 SQIVND come from the germline V gene (reference sequence). CDR3 coding DNA: TGTGCCAGTAGAGCCCACCCAGGGGGTTGGGGCTACACCTTC. It codes for CASRAHPGGWGYTF.

The chain links TRBV10-2 to TRBJ2-1; 10 positions match TRBD2. The V gene's germline CDR1 is WSHSY and CDR2 SAAADI. The CDR3 is 19 residues long. Trimming cost V 6 bases and J 6 bases; bases outside gene matches: 20. CDR3 in amino acids: CASRDDSGTSAAFCNEQFF. The CDR3 region has the DNA TGCGCCAGCAGAGACGATTCCGGGACTAGCGCGGCATTTTGCAATGAGCAGTTCTTC.

The chain is built from TRBV7-2 and TRBJ2-5; 12 bases line up with TRBD2. Germline V gene data show CDR1 as SGHTA and CDR2 as FQGNSA. The CDR3 has 18 amino acids. V shed 1 base and J 2 bases; nucleotides not matched to a gene: 8. The CDR3 bases are TGTGCCAGCAGCTTAGATGGCCTAGCGGGGGGGCTTCAAGAGACCCAGTACTTC. Its translation: CASSLDGLAGGLQETQYF.

The rearrangement joins TRBV6-5 to TRBJ1-5; D unresolved. Germline-derived CDR1 and CDR2 are MNHEY and SVGAGI. Trimming shortened V by 6 bases and J by 5 bases, and 17 bases separated the two germline ends. The CDR3 is 15 residues long. CDR3 bases: TGTGCCAGCAGAGCAGGTCCAGAAGATGATCAGCCCCAGCATTTT. It encodes CASRAGPEDDQPQHF.

The table lists this clone with a few counts. The chain recombines TRBV30 with TRBJ1-5; D uncertain. With 0 bases removed from V and 6 bases from J, the gap between germline ends came to 21 bases. Germline CDR1 and CDR2: GTSNPN and SVGIG (reference sequence). This CDR3 is 17 amino acids long. Here the CDR3 DNA reads TGTGCCTGGAGTGTACCCCTGACAAAACGCATGACTCAGCCCCAGCATTTT. Its translation is CAWSVPLTKRMTQPQHF.

This chain joins TRBV14 and TRBJ2-7; D uncertain. Germline CDR1 reads SGHDN; CDR2 reads FVKESK. The CDR3 length is 12 residues. The V gene lost 1 base and the J gene lost 6 bases, with 7 bases spanning the gap. CDR3 in DNA: TGTGCCAGCAGCCAAGTCTCGTCCGAGCAGTACTTC. Translation: CASSQVSSEQYF.

This chain connects TRBV7-9 to TRBJ1-5; maybe TRBD1 (5 bases). Germline-derived CDR1 and CDR2 are SEHNR and FQNEAQ (reference sequence). CDR3 length equals 17 residues. Trimming pared 5 bases from V and 0 bases from J, leaving 17 bases between. Written as DNA, the CDR3 is TGTGCCAGCAGCCCTGGGCCGGGGGTAAATAGCAATCAGCCCCAGCATTTT. Amino acids: CASSPGPGVNSNQPQHF.

This sequence joins TRBV10-3 and TRBJ1-5, with 7 positions matching TRBD1. Trimming took 8 bases from V and 1 from J; bases not matched to a gene: 11. Germline-derived CDR1 and CDR2 are ENHRY and SYGVKD. The CDR3 extends over 16 amino acids. Here the CDR3 reads CAIHRATGKSNQPQHF. In nucleotides, the CDR3 is TGTGCCATCCATCGGGCGACAGGGAAAAGCAATCAGCCCCAGCATTTT.

The chain joins TRBV29-1 to TRBJ2-5; maybe TRBD1 (6 bases). V lost 8 bases and J lost 2, with 15 bases in between. Germline values: CDR1 SQVTM, CDR2 ANQGSEA. The CDR3 spans 13 residues. The CDR3 DNA is TGCAGCATCCCACAGGGCGTACAAGAGACCCAGTACTTC. Its protein product is CSIPQGVQETQYF.

The DNA for the CDR3 is TGCGCCAGCAGTGAGCCGCACATAGAAGCTTTCTTT. Its translation is CASSEPHIEAFF. The chain combines TRBV10-2 with TRBJ1-1; D call uncertain. Between the trimmed V and J ends, which lost 2 bases and 8 bases, there was a span of 9 bases. This CDR3 is 12 amino acids long. CDR1 and CDR2 (germline): WSHSY, SAAADI.

The rearrangement joins TRBV9 to TRBJ1-1; D remains ambiguous. The V and J ends lost 0 bases and 7 bases respectively, with 19 bases between them. The CDR3 covers 16 residues. Germline V gene data show CDR1 as SGDLS and CDR2 as YYNGEE. CDR3: CASSVDPGSSLDEAFF. DNA for the CDR3: TGTGCCAGCAGCGTAGACCCGGGGTCTTCCCTGGATGAAGCTTTCTTT.

The genes are TRBV19 and TRBJ1-3; 7 bases map to TRBD1. Germline trimming cut 10 bases from V and 0 bases from J; bases unmatched to any gene: 12. Germline loops: CDR1 LNHDA, CDR2 SQIVND (reference sequence). The CDR3 is 16 amino acids. CDR3 DNA: TGTGCCACCTCATCACCACAGGGGCTCTCTGGAAACACCATATATTTT. Protein: CATSSPQGLSGNTIYF. The variable domain in full, completed from reference TRBV19 and TRBJ1-3, reads DGGITQSPKYLFRKEGQNVTLSCEQNLNHDAMYWYRQDPGQGLRLIYYSQIVNDFQKGDIAEGYSVSREKKESFPLTVTSAQKNPTAFYLCATSSPQGLSGNTIYFGEGSWLTVV.